Given below is one T cell receptor (beta chain) in context. There are 15 residues in the CDR3. Germline V gene sequence: CDR1 DFQATT, CDR2 SNEGSKA (reference sequence). These data belong to a study of T cells expressing NK-cell markers. Study in general: From sorted CD3+CD56+NKG2C+, CD3+CD56+NKG2C- and CD3+CD56-NKG2C+ T cells came the TCR beta repertoires. Serological testing identified seven of the eight sequenced donors as HCMV-seropositive and one as seronegative.

No DNA is given; TCRdb re-called the 5' RACE reads and lists each CDR3 protein once. Reported are 200,000 to 300,000 distinct CDR3 sequences; the ten largest clones contain around 0.37%. Sequencing was carried out using blood T cells: a sorted CD56 or NKG2C T cell subset, CD4+ or CD8+ T cells, or bulk PBMC T cells (not recorded which). The clonotype comes from a man younger than 35 in good health. This sequence joins TRBV20-1 and TRBJ1-2; TCRdb lists TRBD1, though no DNA is available to test this call. The CDR3: CSARDHRQGLGGYTF.